This section outlines one T cell receptor beta chain sequence together with its context. The antigen is undetermined. Each CDR3 protein is one row after TCRdb ran MiXCR on the reads. Found here are around 260,000 distinct CDR3 sequences, roughly 10% of them singletons; the top ten hold less than 15%. Deletions cut 1 base from V and 3 bases from J, with 12 bases between. CDR1 and CDR2 (germline): LGHNT, FRNRAP. This CDR3 region has 15 residues. The sample is drawn from a study of T cell repertoires in cytomegalovirus infection. About the study: TCR beta signatures that were public indicated CMV infection and matching HLA type. Overall study findings and caveats: CMV-specific TCR beta clonotypes restricted by HLA-C dominated the ex vivo response. Pooled public TCR beta family frequency picked out CMV carriers with the relevant HLA.

Sequenced: PBMCs. The sequence was obtained from a human donor in good health (CMV status not recorded). Some clones in this sample may be carry-over from other donors' samples. The chain uses TRBV12-5 and TRBJ1-2, with a possible D match to TRBD1 (6 bases). The CDR3 coding sequence is TGTGCTAGTGGTTTGGATGAGGGGGGTGACTATGGCTACACCTTC. The encoded protein is CASGLDEGGDYGYTF.